The T cell receptor beta chain under discussion was sequenced for a study of OX40 agonist ivuxolimab in advanced cancers. Study-wide points: Both CD4+ and CD8+ T cell populations in blood had undergone clonal expansion by week 6 at 0.1 to 3.0 mg/kg.

Patients who had autoimmune disease history or got systemic immunosuppression were left out. Blood sampling was done at baseline, cycle 4 day 1, and cycle 7 day 1. TCRdb keeps only in-frame clones here, not all; method: immunoSEQ multiplex PCR. The data hold some 70,000 clones, with around 84% observed a single time. About this clone itself: Its antigen is unknown.

Per the germline V gene, CDR1 is SGHTA and CDR2 is FQGNSA. The trim removed 8 bases at V and 4 bases at J, leaving 7 bases unmatched. The CDR3 totals 13 residues. The sequence derives from an adult with an advanced solid tumor such as melanoma, head and neck, liver or kidney cancer. Sequences were derived from CD4+ or CD8+ T cells sorted from blood, sampled in a trial of the OX40 agonist ivuxolimab. The chain joins TRBV7-2 to TRBJ1-2; 7 bases match TRBD1. CDR3 sequence: CASGTGEFYGYTF. In DNA, the CDR3 is TGTGCCAGCGGAACAGGGGAATTCTATGGCTACACCTTC. The full variable domain, with the rest looked up from reference TRBV7-2 and TRBJ1-2, is GAGVSQSPSNKVTEKGKDVELRCDPISGHTALYWYRQSLGQGLEFLIYFQGNSAPDKSGLPSDRFSAERTGGSVSTLTIQRTQQEDSAVYLCASGTGEFYGYTFGSGTRLTVV.